Below are 20 T cell receptor beta chains sequenced from a single sample in a study of T cell clonality in common variable immunodeficiency. Generated by immunoSEQ multiplex PCR, the TCRdb table keeps only in-frame clones and is missing some. The data show fewer than 55,000 clones, with none appearing a single time. What was sequenced was peripheral blood mononuclear cells. These receptors were taken from a person aged 18-69 years in good health.

This clone appeared a few times. The read ends 3 residues before the CDR3 terminus; that terminus is restored from the germline J gene. V usage is TRBV11-2 and J usage is TRBJ2-7; 8 bases fit TRBD2. Trimming took 6 bases from V and 5 from J; bases not matched to a gene: 6. The CDR3 has 13 amino acids. Per germline, CDR1 SGHAT and CDR2 FQNNGV. CDR3 DNA (partial): TGTGCCAGCAGGGGACTAGGACTGGACGAG. It specifies CASRGLGLDE. The whole CDR3 sequence is CASRGLGLDEQYF.

This clone was observed at least ten times. Read sequence stops 3 residues before the CDR3 end, and the germline J gene provides the missing end. The chain couples TRBV6-2 or TRBV6-3 to TRBJ1-2; perhaps TRBD1 as D (6 bases). Per the germline V gene, CDR1 is MNHEY and CDR2 is SVGEGT. This CDR3 contains 14 residues. Trimming left V 0 bases short and J 2 bases short, with 7 bases between. The DNA read from the CDR3 is TGTGCCAGCAGTTACTCCGGACAGAACTATGGC. Protein product: CASSYSGQNYG. The complete CDR3 protein is CASSYSGQNYGYTF.

This clone has ten or more counts. Read data end 3 residues before the CDR3 end; the end is taken from the germline J gene. V and J are TRBV6-1 and TRBJ1-1; D gene ambiguous. The CDR3 sequence is 13 residues long. Germline V gene lookup returns CDR1 MNHNS and CDR2 SASEGT. Trimming left V 3 bases short and J 1 base short, with 6 bases between. The CDR3 sequence is CASSETWNTEAFF. CDR3 DNA, as far as it was read: TGTGCCAGCAGTGAGACTTGGAACACTGAA.

In its sample, this clone was seen many times. The CDR3 is cut off 3 residues early in the read; its end comes from the germline J gene. The V gene is TRBV29-1, the J gene TRBJ2-1, with TRBD1 matching 7 bases. CDR1 and CDR2 (germline): SQVTM, ANQGSEA. V was clipped by 7 bases and J by 2 bases; unmatched bases: 8. The CDR3 is 14 residues long. CDR3 DNA (partial): TGCAGCGGATCGGACAGGCAAACCTACAATGAG. Its protein product is CSGSDRQTYNE. The whole CDR3 protein is CSGSDRQTYNEQFF.

The sequenced CDR3 bases are TGTGCCAGCAGGGAAATAGACAGGGGTGCTTCACCC. It encodes CASREIDRGASP. Given in full, the CDR3 is CASREIDRGASPLHF. The V gene is TRBV6-1, the J gene TRBJ1-6, with 8 bases identical to TRBD1. The read terminates 3 residues before the CDR3 end, so the remaining end is supplied by the germline J gene. Germline loops: CDR1 MNHNS, CDR2 SASEGT. Trimming at V came to 6 bases and at J to 9 bases, leaving 10 bases not matched to a gene. The CDR3 is made up of 15 amino acids.

This clone has a count of ten or more. The CDR3 extends 3 residues past the end of the read, so its final part is completed from the germline J gene. The V and J genes are TRBV30 and TRBJ1-4, with D possibly matching TRBD1 (6 bases). The CDR3 length is 13 residues. The V gene's germline CDR1 is GTSNPN and CDR2 SVGIG (reference sequence). V lost 1 base to trimming and J lost 8 bases, with 11 bases between them. The CDR3 DNA, read in part, is TGTGCCTGGAGTGCACAGGGTGGAGAAAAA. Its translation: CAWSAQGGEK. The full-length CDR3 reads as CAWSAQGGEKLFF. The whole variable domain, filled in from reference TRBV30 and TRBJ1-4, reads SQTIHQWPATLVQPVGSPLSLECTVEGTSNPNLYWYRQAAGRGLQLLFYSVGIGQISSEVPQNLSASRPQDRQFILSSKKLLLSDSGFYLCAWSAQGGEKLFFGSGTQLSVL.

This clone was seen many times. The read terminates 3 residues ahead of where the CDR3 ends, so the germline J gene completes it. The chain carries TRBV19 and TRBJ2-2; the match to TRBD2 covers 7 bases. The CDR3 is 14 amino acids. V lost 6 bases to trimming and J lost 2 bases; unmatched junction nucleotides: 3. Germline values: CDR1 LNHDA, CDR2 SQIVND (reference sequence). The CDR3 sequence is CASRGGGNTGELFF. Incomplete CDR3 DNA: TGTGCCAGTAGGGGCGGGGGAAACACCGGGGAG.

This clone has a count of ten or more. The read ends 3 residues before the CDR3 terminus; that terminus is restored from the germline J gene. The J gene is TRBJ2-6, the V gene TRBV5-1; D unresolved. The CDR3 length is 15 residues. The germline V and J ends were trimmed by 0 bases and 0 bases, with 4 bases remaining between them. CDR1 and CDR2 (germline): SGHRS, YFSETQ. The CDR3 sequence is CASSLEGSGANVLTF. The CDR3 DNA, read in part, is TGCGCCAGCAGCTTGGAGGGCTCTGGGGCCAACGTC.

This clone was picked up many times. The sequenced fragment ends 3 residues before the CDR3 boundary, so the rest is inferred from the germline J gene. The chain recombines TRBV7-9 with TRBJ2-5; 11 bases are a match to TRBD1. From germline, CDR1 is SEHNR and CDR2 FQNEAQ (reference sequence). The CDR3 is 14 amino acids. Germline trimming cut 5 bases from V and 4 bases from J; bases unmatched to any gene: 3. The part of the CDR3 DNA that was read is TGTGCCAGCAGCCCCGGGACAGGGGGAGAGACC. Encoded protein: CASSPGTGGET. The whole CDR3 protein is CASSPGTGGETQYF.

This clone has at least ten counts. The read is 3 residues too short to cover the CDR3 end, so that end is filled in from the germline J gene. The chain employs TRBV12-5 and TRBJ2-1; 9 positions match TRBD2. This CDR3 comprises 17 residues. Per germline, CDR1 LGHNT and CDR2 FRNRAP. J was trimmed by 9 bases and V by 0 bases; bases with no gene match: 12. The chain's CDR3 is CASGLVIGLAGMGEQFF. Partial CDR3 DNA: TGTGCTAGTGGTTTGGTAATCGGCCTAGCGGGAATGGGTGAG.

This clone was found a few times. The missing CDR3 end, 3 residues past where the read stops, is filled in from the germline J gene. V gene TRBV11-2 combines with J gene TRBJ1-5, with 8 bases fitting TRBD1. This CDR3 contains 15 residues. Trimming took 5 bases from V and 3 from J; bases not matched to a gene: 6. Germline values: CDR1 SGHAT, CDR2 FQNNGV. The CDR3 bases that were read are TGTGCCAGCAGCCCCGCAGGGGGCTTCAATCAGCCC. The encoded protein is CASSPAGGFNQP. The complete CDR3 reads CASSPAGGFNQPQHF.

This clone has a handful of counts. The missing CDR3 end, 3 residues past where the read stops, is filled in from the germline J gene. The chain is built from TRBV18 and TRBJ2-2; D might be TRBD1 (6 bases). There are 15 residues in the CDR3. CDR1 and CDR2 (germline): KGHSH, LQKENI. The CDR3 here is CASSPLGARDEKLFF. The sequenced CDR3 bases are TGTGCCAGCTCACCCCTGGGGGCCCGCGATGAAAAG.

This clone was seen ten or more times. The read terminates 3 residues before the CDR3 end, so the remaining end is supplied by the germline J gene. This chain uses TRBV7-9 with TRBJ2-3; 10 bases match TRBD1. Unmatched junction bases numbered 7, after V lost 5 bases and J lost 8 bases. Germline V lookup: CDR1 SEHNR, CDR2 FQNEAQ (reference sequence). The length of the CDR3 is 14 residues. The CDR3 bases that were read are TGTGCCAGCAGCGCAAGACAGGGGGCAGGTACG. This translates into CASSARQGAGT. The entire CDR3 protein is CASSARQGAGTQYF.

In regard to this clone: The CDR3 end lies 3 residues beyond the end of the read and is filled in from the germline J gene. This chain joins TRBV6-4 and TRBJ2-7, with 9 bases aligning to TRBD1. The junction had 15 bases not matched to a gene; V was cut back by 6 bases and J by 6 bases. CDR3 length: 16 residues. Germline CDR1 reads MRHNA; CDR2 reads SNTAGT. CDR3 region: CASSRDWGQGPPEQYF. The DNA read from the CDR3 is TGTGCCAGCAGCCGGGATTGGGGACAGGGCCCCCCCGAG.

Many counts were recorded for this clone. The sequenced fragment ends 3 residues before the CDR3 boundary, so the rest is inferred from the germline J gene. V is TRBV20-1 and J is TRBJ1-1, with a possible D match to TRBD1 (5 bases). V was clipped by 1 base and J by 1 base, with 13 bases between them. There are 15 residues in the CDR3. The germline V gene has CDR1 DFQATT and CDR2 SNEGSKA (reference sequence). Partial CDR3 DNA: TGCAGTGCTAGAGGCCCCCGGGGGGGGAACACTGAA. It translates to CSARGPRGGNTE. The whole CDR3 reads CSARGPRGGNTEAFF.

This clone was recorded many times. The observed sequence ends 3 residues before the CDR3 terminus, with the missing tail filled in from the germline J gene. V usage is TRBV29-1 and J usage is TRBJ2-7, with D tentatively TRBD2 (6 bases). V was cut by 3 bases and J by 4 bases, with 19 bases left in between. Germline lookup yields CDR1 SQVTM and CDR2 ANQGSEA. The CDR3 runs 15 residues. CDR3 DNA (partial): TGCAGCGTTGAGACACCGGGACGGGGGAAGTACGAG. This gives the protein CSVETPGRGKYE. In full, the CDR3 reads CSVETPGRGKYEQYF.

There are many counts of this clone. The read ends 3 residues before the CDR3 terminus; that terminus is restored from the germline J gene. V gene TRBV18 combines with J gene TRBJ2-1; TRBD1 agrees at 8 bases. V lost 3 bases and J lost 5; bases outside the gene matches: 6. CDR1 KGHSH and CDR2 LQKENI come from the germline V gene. The CDR3 spans 15 residues. This CDR3 reads CASSPNRGTNNEQFF. The DNA read from the CDR3 is TGTGCCAGCTCACCCAACAGGGGGACGAACAATGAG.

This clone was seen at least ten times. Its ends do not fully match the called genes, so a read error is possible. The read halts 3 residues ahead of the CDR3 end, with the missing end drawn from the germline J gene. The chain uses TRBV5-8 and TRBJ2-1, with D possibly TRBD2 on 6 matching bases. Germline loops: CDR1 SGHTS, CDR2 YDEGEE. The CDR3 extends over 14 amino acids. This CDR3 is CAGSLGRGNNEQFF. CDR3 bases read: TGTGCCGGCAGCTTGGGGCGGGGTAACAATGAG.

This clone was counted ten times or more. The read gets to within 3 residues of the CDR3 end, and the germline J gene fills in the rest. The J gene is TRBJ2-2, the V gene TRBV20-1; 7 positions agree with TRBD1. The CDR3 contains 19 residues. The germline gives CDR1 DFQATT, CDR2 SNEGSKA (reference sequence). The CDR3 reads CSARNRDSRMSSYNSPLFF. The part of the CDR3 DNA that was read is TGCAGTGCTAGGAACCGGGACAGCAGAATGAGCTCCTATAATTCACCG.

This clone was seen at least ten times. The read terminates 3 residues ahead of where the CDR3 ends, so the germline J gene completes it. The chain couples TRBV14 to TRBJ1-1; no clear D. Germline V lookup: CDR1 SGHDN, CDR2 FVKESK. Trimming left V 0 bases short and J 6 bases short, with 11 bases between. This CDR3 has 14 amino acids. The sequenced CDR3 bases are TGTGCCAGCAGCCAAGATCTAATAATCGCTGAA. Protein product: CASSQDLIIAE. In full, the CDR3 is CASSQDLIIAEAFF.